Included here is one TCR beta chain sequence, with context. The data are from a study of blood T cell repertoires in COVID-19. V was clipped by 1 base and J by 3 bases; unmatched bases: 1. This CDR3 has 14 residues. CDR1 and CDR2 from the germline V gene are SGHTA and FQGNSA. Assay used: immunoSEQ multiplex PCR; TCRdb lists only in-frame clones, some missing. The sample yields tens of thousands of clones, 70% to 80% seen once. The source material was peripheral blood. The chain is built from TRBV7-2 and TRBJ2-7; the match to TRBD2 covers 9 bases. The sequence was collected from a man in his sixties with active or convalescent COVID-19. The chain's CDR3 is CASSLGGGGYEQYF. The CDR3 DNA is TGTGCCAGCAGCTTAGGCGGGGGGGGCTACGAGCAGTACTTC.